The 4 T cell receptor beta chains in this list originate from one sample, sequenced in a study of identical twins. TCRdb analysed the 5' RACE reads with MiXCR anew, one entry per CDR3 protein. This sample has hundreds of thousands of distinct CDR3 sequences, with approximately 7% found just once. The sample was also reused in another study, on yellow fever vaccine responses in identical twins.

Sequenced: memory (CD45RO+) T cells sorted from blood. The receptors stem from a woman aged 18 to 35 in good health.

There are many counts of this clonotype. The chain links TRBV15 to TRBJ2-1; the D is unclear. Trimming shortened V by 7 bases and J by 0 bases, and 7 bases separated the two germline ends. Germline CDR1 LNHNV, CDR2 YYDKDF (reference sequence). The CDR3 extends over 13 amino acids. CDR3 nucleotides: TGTGCCACCAAGAGTGGCTCCTACAATGAGCAGTTCTTC. Protein: CATKSGSYNEQFF.

This clonotype was counted many times. The chain recombines TRBV5-1 with TRBJ2-7; D not resolved. This CDR3 is 15 amino acids long. CDR1 and CDR2 from the germline V gene are SGHRS and YFSETQ. Deletions cut 4 bases from V and 0 bases from J, with 14 bases between. CDR3 DNA sequence: TGCGCCAGCAGCCCGGAAGCCCGAAGCTCCTACGAGCAGTACTTC. It specifies CASSPEARSSYEQYF.

The table lists this clonotype with a few counts. The chain uses TRBV20-1 and TRBJ2-5, with 8 nucleotides matching TRBD2. V trimming: 3 bases; J trimming: 4 bases; junction bases outside the gene matches: 7. Germline lookup yields CDR1 DFQATT and CDR2 SNEGSKA (reference sequence). The CDR3 has 14 amino acids. The CDR3 DNA is TGCAGTGCTAGCGGGGGGGCTGGTTTAGAGACCCAGTACTTC. It encodes CSASGGAGLETQYF.

This clonotype was counted ten times or more. The V and J genes are TRBV20-1 and TRBJ2-3; D remains ambiguous. Trimming cost V 4 bases and J 6 bases, with 17 bases left between them. The CDR3 runs to 14 residues. Germline loops: CDR1 DFQATT, CDR2 SNEGSKA (reference sequence). The chain's CDR3 is CSATPASLADTQYF. In DNA, the CDR3 is TGCAGTGCTACCCCCGCCTCGTTAGCTGATACGCAGTATTTT.